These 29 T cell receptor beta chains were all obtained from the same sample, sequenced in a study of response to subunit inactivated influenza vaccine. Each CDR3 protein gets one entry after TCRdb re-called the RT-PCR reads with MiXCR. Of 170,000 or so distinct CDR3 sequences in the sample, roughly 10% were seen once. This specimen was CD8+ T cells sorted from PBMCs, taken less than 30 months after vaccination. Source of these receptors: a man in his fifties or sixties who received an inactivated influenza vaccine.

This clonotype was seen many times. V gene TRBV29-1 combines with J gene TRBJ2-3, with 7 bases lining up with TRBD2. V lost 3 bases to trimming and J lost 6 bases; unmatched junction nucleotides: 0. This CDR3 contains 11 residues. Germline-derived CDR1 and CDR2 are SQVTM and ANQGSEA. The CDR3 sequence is CSVDGGDTQYF. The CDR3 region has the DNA TGCAGCGTTGACGGGGGGGATACGCAGTATTTT.

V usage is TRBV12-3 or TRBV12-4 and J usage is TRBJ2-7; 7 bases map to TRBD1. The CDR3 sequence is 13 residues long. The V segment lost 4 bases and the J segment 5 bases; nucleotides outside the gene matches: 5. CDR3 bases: TGTGCCAGCAGTTCGGGACAGTTCAACGAGCAGTACTTC. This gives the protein CASSSGQFNEQYF.

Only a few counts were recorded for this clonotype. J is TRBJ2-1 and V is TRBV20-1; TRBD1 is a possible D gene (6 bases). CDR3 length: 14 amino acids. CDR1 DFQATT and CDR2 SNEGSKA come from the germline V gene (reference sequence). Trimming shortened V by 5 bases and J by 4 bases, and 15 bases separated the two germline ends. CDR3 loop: CSAPGTPQYNEQFF. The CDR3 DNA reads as TGCAGTGCTCCCGGGACACCACAATACAATGAGCAGTTCTTC.

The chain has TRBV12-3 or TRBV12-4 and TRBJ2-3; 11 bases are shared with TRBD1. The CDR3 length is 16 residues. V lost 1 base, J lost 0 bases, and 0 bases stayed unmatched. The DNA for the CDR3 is TGTGCCAGCAGTTTAGGGGACAGGGGGAGCACAGATACGCAGTATTTT. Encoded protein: CASSLGDRGSTDTQYF.

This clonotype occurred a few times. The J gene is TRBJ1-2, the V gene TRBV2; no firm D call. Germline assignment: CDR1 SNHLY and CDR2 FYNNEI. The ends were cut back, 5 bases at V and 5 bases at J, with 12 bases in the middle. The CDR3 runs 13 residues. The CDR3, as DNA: TGTGCCAGCAGTTCGACGGGAGTTTATGGCTACACCTTC. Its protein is CASSSTGVYGYTF.

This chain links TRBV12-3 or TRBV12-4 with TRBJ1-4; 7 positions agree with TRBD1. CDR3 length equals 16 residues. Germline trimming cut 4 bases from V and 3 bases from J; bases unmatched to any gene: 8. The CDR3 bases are TGTGCCAGCAGTTCCGCAAGGGGGCCATCTAATGAAAAACTGTTTTTT. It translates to CASSSARGPSNEKLFF.

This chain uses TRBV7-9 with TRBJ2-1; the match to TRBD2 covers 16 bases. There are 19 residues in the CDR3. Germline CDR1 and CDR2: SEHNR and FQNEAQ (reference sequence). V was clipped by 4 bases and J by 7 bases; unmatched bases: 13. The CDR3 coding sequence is TGTGCCAGCAGCTACCCGGGACTAGCGGGAGGGCCAGAAGGGAATGAGCAGTTCTTC. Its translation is CASSYPGLAGGPEGNEQFF. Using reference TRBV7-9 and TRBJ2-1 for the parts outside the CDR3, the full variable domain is DTGVSQNPRHKITKRGQNVTFRCDPISEHNRLYWYRQTLGQGPEFLTYFQNEAQLEKSRLLSDRFSAERPKGSFSTLEIQRTEQGDSAMYLCASSYPGLAGGPEGNEQFFGPGTRLTVL.

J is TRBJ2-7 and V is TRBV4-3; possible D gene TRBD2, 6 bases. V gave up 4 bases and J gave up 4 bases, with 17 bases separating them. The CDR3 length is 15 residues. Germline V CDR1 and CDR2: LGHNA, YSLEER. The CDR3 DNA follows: TGCGCCAGCAGCCGTGGAAATGGCGGGGTATACGAGCAGTACTTC. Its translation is CASSRGNGGVYEQYF.

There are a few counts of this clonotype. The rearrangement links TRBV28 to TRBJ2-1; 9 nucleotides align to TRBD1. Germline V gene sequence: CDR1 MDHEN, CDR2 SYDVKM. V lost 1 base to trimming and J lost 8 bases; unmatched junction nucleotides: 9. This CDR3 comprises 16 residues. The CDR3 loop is CASSLLGDRATDEQFF. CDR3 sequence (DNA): TGTGCCAGCAGTTTATTAGGGGACAGGGCCACCGATGAGCAGTTCTTC.

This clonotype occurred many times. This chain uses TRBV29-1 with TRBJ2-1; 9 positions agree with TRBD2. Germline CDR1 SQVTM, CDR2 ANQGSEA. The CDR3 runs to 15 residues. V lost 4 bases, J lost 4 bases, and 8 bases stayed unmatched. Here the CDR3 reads CSVGRGTSPYNEQFF. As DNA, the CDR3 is TGCAGCGTTGGGCGGGGGACTAGCCCATACAATGAGCAGTTCTTC.

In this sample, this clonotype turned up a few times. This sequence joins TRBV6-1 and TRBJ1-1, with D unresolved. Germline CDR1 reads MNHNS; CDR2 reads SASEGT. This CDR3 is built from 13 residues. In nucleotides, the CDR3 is TGTTCTGGAGGGCGGATTGAGAACACTGAAGCTTTCTTT. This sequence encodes CSGGRIENTEAFF.

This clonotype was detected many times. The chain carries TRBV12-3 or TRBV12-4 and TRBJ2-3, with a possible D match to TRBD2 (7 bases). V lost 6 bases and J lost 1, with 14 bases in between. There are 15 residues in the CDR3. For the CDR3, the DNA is TGTGCCAGCAGCCCGGGGGCGGGGGGCACAGATACGCAGTATTTT. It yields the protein CASSPGAGGTDTQYF.

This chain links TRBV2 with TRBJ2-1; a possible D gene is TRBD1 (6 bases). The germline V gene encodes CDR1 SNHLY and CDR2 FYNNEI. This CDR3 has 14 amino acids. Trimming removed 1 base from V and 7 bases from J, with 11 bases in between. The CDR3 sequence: CASSEGAGANEQFF. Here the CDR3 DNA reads TGTGCCAGCAGTGAAGGTGCAGGGGCAAATGAGCAGTTCTTC.

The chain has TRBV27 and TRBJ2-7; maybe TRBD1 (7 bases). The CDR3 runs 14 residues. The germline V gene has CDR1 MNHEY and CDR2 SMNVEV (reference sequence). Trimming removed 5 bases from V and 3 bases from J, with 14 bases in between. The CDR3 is CASSPQGDFYEQYF. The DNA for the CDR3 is TGTGCCAGCAGTCCTCAGGGGGACTTCTACGAGCAGTACTTC.

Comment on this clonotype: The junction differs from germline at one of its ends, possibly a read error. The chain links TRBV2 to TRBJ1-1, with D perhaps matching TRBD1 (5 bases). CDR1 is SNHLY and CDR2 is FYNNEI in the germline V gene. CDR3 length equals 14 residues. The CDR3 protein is CASSDGGGNTEDFF. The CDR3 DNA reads TGTGCCAGCAGTGACGGTGGGGGGAACACTGAAGATTTCTTT.

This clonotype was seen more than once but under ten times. The CDR3 spells CATSRAWQGFTEAFF. The CDR3 coding sequence is TGTGCCACCAGCAGAGCATGGCAGGGGTTCACTGAAGCTTTCTTT. The chain links TRBV15 to TRBJ1-1; tentatively, D is TRBD1 (6 bases). This CDR3 region has 15 residues. Germline values: CDR1 LNHNV, CDR2 YYDKDF (reference sequence). V was pared by 1 base and J by 4 bases, with 13 bases between.

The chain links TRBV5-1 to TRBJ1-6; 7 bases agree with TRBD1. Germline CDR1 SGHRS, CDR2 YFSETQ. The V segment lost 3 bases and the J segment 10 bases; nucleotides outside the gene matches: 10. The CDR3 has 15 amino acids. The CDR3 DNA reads TGCGCCAGCAGCTCAACGACAGGGACTGGATCACCCCTCCACTTT. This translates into CASSSTTGTGSPLHF.

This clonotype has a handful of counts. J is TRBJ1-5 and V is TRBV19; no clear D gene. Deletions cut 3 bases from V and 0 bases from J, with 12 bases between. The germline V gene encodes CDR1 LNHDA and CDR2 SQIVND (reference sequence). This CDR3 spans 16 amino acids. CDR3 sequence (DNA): TGTGCCAGTAGTATCCTCCGGGGAAATAGCAATCAGCCCCAGCATTTT. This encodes CASSILRGNSNQPQHF.

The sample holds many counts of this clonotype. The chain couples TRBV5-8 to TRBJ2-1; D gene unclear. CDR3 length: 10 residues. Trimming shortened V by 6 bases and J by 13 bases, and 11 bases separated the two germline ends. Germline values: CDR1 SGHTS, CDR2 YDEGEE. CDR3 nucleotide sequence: TGTGCCAGCAATGGTTTGGACCAGTTCTTC. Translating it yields CASNGLDQFF.

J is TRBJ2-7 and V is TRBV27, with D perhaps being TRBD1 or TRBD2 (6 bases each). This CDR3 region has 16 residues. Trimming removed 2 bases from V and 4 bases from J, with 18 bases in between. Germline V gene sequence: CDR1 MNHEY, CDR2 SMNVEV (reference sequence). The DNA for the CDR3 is TGTGCCAGCAGTTTAACGGGGGCCTCCCCCCCTTACGAGCAGTACTTC. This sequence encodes CASSLTGASPPYEQYF.

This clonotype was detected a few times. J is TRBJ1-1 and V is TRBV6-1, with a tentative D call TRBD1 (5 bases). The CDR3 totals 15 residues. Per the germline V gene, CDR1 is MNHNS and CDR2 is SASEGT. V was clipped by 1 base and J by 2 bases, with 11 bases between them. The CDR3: CASSEGDSHNTEAFF. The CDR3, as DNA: TGTGCCAGCAGTGAAGGAGACAGCCATAACACTGAAGCTTTCTTT.

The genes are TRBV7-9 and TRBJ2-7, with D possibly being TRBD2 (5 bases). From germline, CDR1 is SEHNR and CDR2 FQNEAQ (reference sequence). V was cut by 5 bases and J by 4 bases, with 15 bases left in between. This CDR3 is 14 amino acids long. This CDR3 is CASSILSGGYEQYF. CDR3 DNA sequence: TGTGCCAGCAGCATTCTCAGCGGCGGGTACGAGCAGTACTTC.

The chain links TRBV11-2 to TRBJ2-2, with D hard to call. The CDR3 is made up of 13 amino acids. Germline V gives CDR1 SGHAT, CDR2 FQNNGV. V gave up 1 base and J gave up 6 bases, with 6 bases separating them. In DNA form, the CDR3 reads TGTGCCAGCAGCTTAGGGGCATCCGGGGAGCTGTTTTTT. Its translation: CASSLGASGELFF. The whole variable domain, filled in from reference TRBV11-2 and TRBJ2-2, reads EAGVAQSPRYKIIEKRQSVAFWCNPISGHATLYWYQQILGQGPKLLIQFQNNGVVDDSQLPKDRFSAERLKGVDSTLKIQPAKLEDSAVYLCASSLGASGELFFGEGSRLTVL.

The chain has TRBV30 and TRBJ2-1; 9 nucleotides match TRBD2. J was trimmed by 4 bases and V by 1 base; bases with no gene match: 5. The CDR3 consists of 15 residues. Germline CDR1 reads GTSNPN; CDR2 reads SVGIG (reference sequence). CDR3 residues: CAWSAGTSRYNEQFF. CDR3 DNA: TGTGCCTGGAGTGCCGGGACTAGCAGATACAATGAGCAGTTCTTC.

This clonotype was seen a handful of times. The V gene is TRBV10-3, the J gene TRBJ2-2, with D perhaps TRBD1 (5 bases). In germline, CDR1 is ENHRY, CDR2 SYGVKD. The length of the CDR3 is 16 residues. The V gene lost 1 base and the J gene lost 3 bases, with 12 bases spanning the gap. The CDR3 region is CAISELGAAYTGELFF. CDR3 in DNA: TGTGCCATCAGTGAGTTAGGGGCAGCTTACACCGGGGAGCTGTTTTTT.

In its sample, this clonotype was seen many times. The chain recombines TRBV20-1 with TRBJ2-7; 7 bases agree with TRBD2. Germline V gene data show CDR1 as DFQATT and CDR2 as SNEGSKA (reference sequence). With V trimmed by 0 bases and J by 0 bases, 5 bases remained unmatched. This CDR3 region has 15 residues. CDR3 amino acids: CSARDVRESSYEQYF. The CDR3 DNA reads TGCAGTGCTAGAGATGTGCGGGAGAGCTCCTACGAGCAGTACTTC.

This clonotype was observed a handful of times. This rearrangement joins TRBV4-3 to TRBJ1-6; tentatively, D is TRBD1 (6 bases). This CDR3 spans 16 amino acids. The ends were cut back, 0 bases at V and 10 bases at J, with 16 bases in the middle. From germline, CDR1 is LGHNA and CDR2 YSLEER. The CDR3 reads CASSQDLQGLGSPLHF. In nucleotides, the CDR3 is TGCGCCAGCAGCCAAGATCTGCAGGGGCTAGGATCACCCCTCCACTTT.

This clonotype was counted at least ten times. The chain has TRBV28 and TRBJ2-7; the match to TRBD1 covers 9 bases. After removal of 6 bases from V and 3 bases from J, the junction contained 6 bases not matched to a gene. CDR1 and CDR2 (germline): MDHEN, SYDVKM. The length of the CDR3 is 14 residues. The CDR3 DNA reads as TGTGCCAGCAGACCCACGGGACAGGGCTACGAGCAGTACTTC. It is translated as CASRPTGQGYEQYF.

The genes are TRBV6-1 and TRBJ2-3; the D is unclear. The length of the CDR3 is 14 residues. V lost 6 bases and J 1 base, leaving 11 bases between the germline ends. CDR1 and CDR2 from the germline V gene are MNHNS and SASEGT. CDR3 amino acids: CASRVDEGTDTQYF. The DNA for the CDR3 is TGTGCCAGCAGGGTTGATGAGGGCACAGATACGCAGTATTTT.